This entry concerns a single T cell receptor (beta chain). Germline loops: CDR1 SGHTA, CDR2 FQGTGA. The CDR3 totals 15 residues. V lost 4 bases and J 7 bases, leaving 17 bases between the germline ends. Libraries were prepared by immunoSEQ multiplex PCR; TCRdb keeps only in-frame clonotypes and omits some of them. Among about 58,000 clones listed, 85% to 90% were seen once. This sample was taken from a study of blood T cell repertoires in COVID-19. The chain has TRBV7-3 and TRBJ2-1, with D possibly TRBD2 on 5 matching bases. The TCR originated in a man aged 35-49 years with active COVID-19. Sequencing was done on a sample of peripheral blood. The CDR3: CASSSGNFYNNEQFF. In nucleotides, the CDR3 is TGTGCCAGCAGCTCGGGAAATTTTTACAATAATGAGCAGTTCTTC.